In this sample, the clone carrying this TCR beta chain turned up a few times. This sample is part of a study of regulatory T cells in long-lasting Graves disease. TCR beta libraries were built with iRepertoire HTBI primers and Arm-PCR of CDR3 regions. A single record per CDR3 protein comes from TCRdb applying MiXCR to the multiplex PCR reads. There are about 440,000 distinct CDR3 sequences in the sample; roughly 15% occur only once, and under 30% lies in the top ten. Time point meaning: newly diagnosed GD, antithyroid drugs for less than 3 months. RNA from PBMCs was the source of the TCR library. The CDR3 has 16 residues. Losses at the gene ends were 5 bases for V and 5 bases for J; bases not matched to a gene: 7. This sample was also put to use in a study of T cells in Graves' hyperthyroidism and ophthalmopathy.

The source of this sequence is a woman between 18 and 29 years old with Graves disease. V usage is TRBV12-3 or TRBV12-4 and J usage is TRBJ2-5; TRBD2 matches 14 bases. This material consisted of peripheral blood mononuclear cells (PBMCs), taken at new diagnosis, from a patient treated with antithyroid drugs. The CDR3 DNA sequence: TGTGCCAGCAGTCCCCGACTAGCGGGAGGGCCGGAGACCCAGTACTTC. It yields the protein CASSPRLAGGPETQYF.